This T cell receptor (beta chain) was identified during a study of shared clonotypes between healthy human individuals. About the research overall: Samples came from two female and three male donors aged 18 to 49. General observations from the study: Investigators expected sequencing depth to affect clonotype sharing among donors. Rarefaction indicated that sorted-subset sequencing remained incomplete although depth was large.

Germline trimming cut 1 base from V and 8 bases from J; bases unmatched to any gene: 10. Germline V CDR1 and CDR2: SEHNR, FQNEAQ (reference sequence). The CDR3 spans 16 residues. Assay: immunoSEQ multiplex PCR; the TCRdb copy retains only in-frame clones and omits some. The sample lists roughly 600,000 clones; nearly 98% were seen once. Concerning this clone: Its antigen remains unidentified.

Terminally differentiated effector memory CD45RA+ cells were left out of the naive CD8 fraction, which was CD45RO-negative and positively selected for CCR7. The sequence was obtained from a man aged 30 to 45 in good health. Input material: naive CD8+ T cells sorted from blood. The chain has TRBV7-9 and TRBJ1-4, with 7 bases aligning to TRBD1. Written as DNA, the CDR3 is TGTGCCAGCAGCTTAGTAGACAGCCAGGGGGGCGAAAAACTGTTTTTT. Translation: CASSLVDSQGGEKLFF.